This TCR beta chain came from a study of T cell responses to AZD1222 COVID-19 vaccine. As for this clone: Its antigen is not known.

Repertoires were generated with immunoSEQ multiplex PCR, while TCRdb's copy carries only in-frame clones and drops some. The repertoire holds roughly 100,000 clones, over 80% seen once, with more than 8% in the top ten. General study results and limits: Repertoire sampling occurred only after the peak T cell response. Unmutated variant regions are reportedly the target of nearly half of TCRs that are spike-specific.

The V end lost 6 bases, the J end lost 10 bases, and 19 bases lay between the germline ends. Germline V gene data show CDR1 as WNHNN and CDR2 as SYGVQD (reference sequence). The CDR3 loop spans 14 amino acids. V and J are TRBV10-1 and TRBJ1-5; D remains ambiguous. The input for sequencing was peripheral blood, taken on day 0 of AZD1222 vaccination. This sequence was found in an adult in good health. The CDR3 sequence: CASSAGPPFEPQHF. The CDR3 region has the DNA TGCGCCAGCAGCGCCGGGCCACCTTTCGAACCCCAGCATTTT.